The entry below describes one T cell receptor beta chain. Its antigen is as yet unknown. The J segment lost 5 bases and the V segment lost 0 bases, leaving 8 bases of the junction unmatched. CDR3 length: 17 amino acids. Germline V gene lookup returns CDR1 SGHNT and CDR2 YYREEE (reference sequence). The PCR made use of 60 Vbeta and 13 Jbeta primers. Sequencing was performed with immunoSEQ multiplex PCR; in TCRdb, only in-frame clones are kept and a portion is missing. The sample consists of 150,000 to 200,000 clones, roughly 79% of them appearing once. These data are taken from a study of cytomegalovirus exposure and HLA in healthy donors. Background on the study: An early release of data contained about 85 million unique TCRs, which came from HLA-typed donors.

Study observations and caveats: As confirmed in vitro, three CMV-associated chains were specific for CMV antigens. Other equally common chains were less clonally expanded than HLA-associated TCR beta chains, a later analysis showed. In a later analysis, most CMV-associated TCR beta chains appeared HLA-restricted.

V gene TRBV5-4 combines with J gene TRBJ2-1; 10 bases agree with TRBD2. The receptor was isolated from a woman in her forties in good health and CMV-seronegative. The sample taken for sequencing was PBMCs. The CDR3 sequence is CASSLGRIAGGHNEQFF. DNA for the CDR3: TGTGCCAGCAGCTTGGGGAGGATAGCGGGAGGACACAATGAGCAGTTCTTC.